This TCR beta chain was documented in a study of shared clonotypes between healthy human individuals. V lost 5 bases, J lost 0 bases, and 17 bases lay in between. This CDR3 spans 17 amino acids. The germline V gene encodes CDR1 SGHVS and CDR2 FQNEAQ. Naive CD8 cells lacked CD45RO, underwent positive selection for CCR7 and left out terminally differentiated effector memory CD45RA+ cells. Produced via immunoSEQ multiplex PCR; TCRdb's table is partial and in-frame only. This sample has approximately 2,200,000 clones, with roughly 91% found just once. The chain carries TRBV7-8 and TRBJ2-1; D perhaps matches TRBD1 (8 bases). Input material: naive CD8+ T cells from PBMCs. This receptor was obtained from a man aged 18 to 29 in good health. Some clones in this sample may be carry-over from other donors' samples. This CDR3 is CASSPRGLAASYNEQFF. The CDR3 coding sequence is TGTGCCAGCAGCCCCAGGGGGCTAGCGGCCTCCTACAATGAGCAGTTCTTC.